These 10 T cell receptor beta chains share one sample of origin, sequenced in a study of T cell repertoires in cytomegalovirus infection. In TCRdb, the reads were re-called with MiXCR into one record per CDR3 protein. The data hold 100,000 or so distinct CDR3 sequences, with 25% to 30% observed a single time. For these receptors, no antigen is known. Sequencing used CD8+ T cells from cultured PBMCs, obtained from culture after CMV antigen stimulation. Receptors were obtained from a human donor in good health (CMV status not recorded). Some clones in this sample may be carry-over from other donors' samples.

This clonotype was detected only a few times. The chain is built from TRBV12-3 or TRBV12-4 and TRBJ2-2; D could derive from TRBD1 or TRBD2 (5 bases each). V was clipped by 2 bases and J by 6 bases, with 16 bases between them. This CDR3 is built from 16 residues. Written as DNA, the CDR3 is TGTGCCAGCAGTTTAAGAGGGACCCAAAACCCCGGGGAGCTGTTTTTT. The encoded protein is CASSLRGTQNPGELFF.

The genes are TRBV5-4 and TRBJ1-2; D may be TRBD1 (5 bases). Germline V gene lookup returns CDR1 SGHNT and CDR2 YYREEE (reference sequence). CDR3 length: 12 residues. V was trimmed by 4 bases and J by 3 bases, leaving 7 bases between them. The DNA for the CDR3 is TGTGCCAGCAGCGGGGACGACTATGGCTACACCTTC. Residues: CASSGDDYGYTF. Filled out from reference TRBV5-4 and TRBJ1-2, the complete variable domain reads ETGVTQSPTHLIKTRGQQVTLRCSSQSGHNTVSWYQQALGQGPQFIFQYYREEENGRGNFPPRFSGLQFPNYSSELNVNALELDDSALYLCASSGDDYGYTFGSGTRLTVV.

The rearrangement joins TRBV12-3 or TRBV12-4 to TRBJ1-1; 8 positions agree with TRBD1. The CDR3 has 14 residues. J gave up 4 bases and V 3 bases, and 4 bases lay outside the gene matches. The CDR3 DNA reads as TGTGCCAGCAGTTTTGCAGGGGGCCTCACTGAAGCTTTCTTT. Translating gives CASSFAGGLTEAFF.

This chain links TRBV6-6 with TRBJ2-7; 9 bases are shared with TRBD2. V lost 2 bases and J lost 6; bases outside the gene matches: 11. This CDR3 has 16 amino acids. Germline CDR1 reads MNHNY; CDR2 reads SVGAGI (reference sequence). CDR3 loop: CASSYISGGLRGEQYF. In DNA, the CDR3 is TGTGCCAGCAGTTACATCAGCGGGGGGCTTAGAGGCGAGCAGTACTTC.

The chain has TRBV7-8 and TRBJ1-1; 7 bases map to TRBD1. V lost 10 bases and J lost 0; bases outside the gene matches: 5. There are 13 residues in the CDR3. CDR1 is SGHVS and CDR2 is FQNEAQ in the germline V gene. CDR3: CAIRQGMNTEAFF. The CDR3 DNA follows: TGTGCCATCAGACAGGGTATGAACACTGAAGCTTTCTTT.

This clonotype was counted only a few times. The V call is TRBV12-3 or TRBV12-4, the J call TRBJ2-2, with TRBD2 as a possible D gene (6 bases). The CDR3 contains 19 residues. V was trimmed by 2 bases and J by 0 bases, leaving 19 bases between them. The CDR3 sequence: CASSLPPPIAGPNTGELFF. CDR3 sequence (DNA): TGTGCCAGCAGTTTACCTCCTCCCATTGCGGGACCGAACACCGGGGAGCTGTTTTTT.

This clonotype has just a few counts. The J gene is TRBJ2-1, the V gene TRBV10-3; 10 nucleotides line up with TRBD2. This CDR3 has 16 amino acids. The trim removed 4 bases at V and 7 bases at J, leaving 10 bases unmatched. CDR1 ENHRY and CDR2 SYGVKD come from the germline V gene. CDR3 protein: CAISGGAGGLQNEQFF. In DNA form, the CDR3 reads TGTGCCATCAGTGGGGGAGCGGGGGGGCTTCAAAATGAGCAGTTCTTC.

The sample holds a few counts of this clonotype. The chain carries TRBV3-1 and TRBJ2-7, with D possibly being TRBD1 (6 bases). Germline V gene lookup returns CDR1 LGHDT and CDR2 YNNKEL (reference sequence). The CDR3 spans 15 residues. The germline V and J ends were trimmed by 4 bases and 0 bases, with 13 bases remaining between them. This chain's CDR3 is CASSPDTGFSYEQYF. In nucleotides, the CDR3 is TGTGCCAGCAGCCCCGACACAGGGTTCTCCTACGAGCAGTACTTC.

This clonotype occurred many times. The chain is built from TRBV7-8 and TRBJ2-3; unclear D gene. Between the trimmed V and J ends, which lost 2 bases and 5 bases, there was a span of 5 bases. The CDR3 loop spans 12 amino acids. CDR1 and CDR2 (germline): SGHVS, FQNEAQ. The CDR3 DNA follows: TGTGCCAGCAGCTTATGGGAAGATACGCAGTATTTT. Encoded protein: CASSLWEDTQYF.

In nucleotides, the CDR3 is TGTGCCAGCAGCCCGACGGCGGGGAACACCGGGGAGCTGTTTTTT. This sequence encodes CASSPTAGNTGELFF. The chain employs TRBV11-3 and TRBJ2-2; maybe TRBD2 (5 bases). Germline CDR1 and CDR2: SGHNT and YENEEA. Trimming cost V 5 bases and J 1 base, with 11 bases left between them. This CDR3 contains 15 residues.